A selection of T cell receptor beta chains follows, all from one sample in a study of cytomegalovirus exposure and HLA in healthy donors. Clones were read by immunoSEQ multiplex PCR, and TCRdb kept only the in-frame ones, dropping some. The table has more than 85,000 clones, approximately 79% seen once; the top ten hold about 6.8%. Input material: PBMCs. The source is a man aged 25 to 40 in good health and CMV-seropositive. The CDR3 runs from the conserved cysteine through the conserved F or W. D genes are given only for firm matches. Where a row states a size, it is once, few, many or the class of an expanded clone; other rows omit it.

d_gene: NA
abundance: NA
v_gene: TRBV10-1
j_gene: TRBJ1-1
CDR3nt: TGCGCCAGCAGTGGTAACGGGTGGAACGCTGAAGCTTTCTTT
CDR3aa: CASSGNGWNAEAFF

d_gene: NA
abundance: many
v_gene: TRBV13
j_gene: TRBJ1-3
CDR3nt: TGTGCCAGCAGCGGGGACAACTCTGGAAACACCATATATTTT
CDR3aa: CASSGDNSGNTIYF

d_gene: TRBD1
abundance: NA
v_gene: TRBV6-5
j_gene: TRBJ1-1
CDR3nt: TGTGCCAGCAGTTACGACAGGGTCACTGAAGCTTTCTTT
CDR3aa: CASSYDRVTEAFF

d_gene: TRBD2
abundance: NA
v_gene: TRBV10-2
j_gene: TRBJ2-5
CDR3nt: TGCGCCAGCAAAGCTAGCGGGGGGGAAGAGACCCAGTACTTC
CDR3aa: CASKASGGEETQYF

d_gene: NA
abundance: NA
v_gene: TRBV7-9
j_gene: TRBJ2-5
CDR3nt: TGTGCCAGCAGCTTAGGGGAGTCCTCCCGGACCCAGTACTTC
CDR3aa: CASSLGESSRTQYF

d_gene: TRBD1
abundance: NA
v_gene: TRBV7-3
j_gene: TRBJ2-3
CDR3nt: TGTGCCAGCAGCGACAGGGGGATAGGGACAGATACGCAGTATTTT
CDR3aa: CASSDRGIGTDTQYF

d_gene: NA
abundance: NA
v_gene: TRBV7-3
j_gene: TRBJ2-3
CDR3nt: TGTGCCAGCAGCTTACTAGCCGGGGATACGCAGTATTTT
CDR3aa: CASSLLAGDTQYF

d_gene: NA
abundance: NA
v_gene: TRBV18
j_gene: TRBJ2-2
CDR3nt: TGTGCCAGCTCACCCAAAATAACAGGAAAGGGCACCGGGGAGCTGTTTTTT
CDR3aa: CASSPKITGKGTGELFF

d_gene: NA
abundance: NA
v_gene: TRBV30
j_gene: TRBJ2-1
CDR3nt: TGTGCCTGGGAGACCGGGGTCTCCTACAATGAGCAGTTCTTC
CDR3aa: CAWETGVSYNEQFF

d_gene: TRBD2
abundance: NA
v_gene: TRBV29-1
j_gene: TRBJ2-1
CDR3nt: TGCAGCGTTGACTGGACTAGTGTTGGGAATGAGCAGTTCTTC
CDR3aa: CSVDWTSVGNEQFF

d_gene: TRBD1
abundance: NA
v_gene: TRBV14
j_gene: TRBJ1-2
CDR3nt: TGTGCCAGCAGCCGATCGGACAGGGGCGGATGGGGCACCTTC
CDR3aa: CASSRSDRGGWGTF

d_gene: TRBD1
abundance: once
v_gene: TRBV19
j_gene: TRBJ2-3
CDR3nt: TGTGCCAGTAGTATTTTACAGGGGGATACAGATACGCAGTATTTT
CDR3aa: CASSILQGDTDTQYF

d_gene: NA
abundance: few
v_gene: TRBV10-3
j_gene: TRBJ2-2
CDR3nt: TGTGCCATCATAAAGGGGGACACCGGGGAGCTGTTTTTT
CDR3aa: CAIIKGDTGELFF

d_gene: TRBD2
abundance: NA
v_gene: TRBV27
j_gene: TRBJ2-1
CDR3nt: TGTGCCAGCAGTCCCCAGACTAGCGGGGCCTACAATGAGCAGTTCTTC
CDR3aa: CASSPQTSGAYNEQFF

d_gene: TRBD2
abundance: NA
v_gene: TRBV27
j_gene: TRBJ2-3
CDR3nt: TGTGCCAGCAGTTTATTCAGCGGGGGTATAGATACGCAGTATTTT
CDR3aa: CASSLFSGGIDTQYF

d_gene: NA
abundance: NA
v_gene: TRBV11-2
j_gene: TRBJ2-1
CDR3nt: TGTGCCAGCAGCTTAGATCGTTACGGGGGCTCCTACAATGAGCAGTTCTTC
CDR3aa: CASSLDRYGGSYNEQFF